This TCR beta chain was found in a study of human T cells and chemical hapten exposure. Across the study: Donors were sensitized with 2% DPC on the upper inner arm. The study traced per-sample TCR yield variation mainly to small differences in pooled library volumes. General study findings and limits: Expanded TCRs created a significantly greater count of big CDR3 similarity clusters than controls did.

A note on this clonotype: Its antigen is not known.

The V and J ends lost 1 base and 4 bases respectively, with 7 bases between them. The CDR3 is 13 residues long. CDR1 MNHEY and CDR2 SMNVEV come from the germline V gene (reference sequence). In the authors' methods: Sequenced samples showed a median of around 91,000 TCRs each, with counts running from about 20,000 to 690,000. Using its own MiXCR run on the RACE reads, TCRdb lists one record per CDR3 protein. The V and J calls and clone size are TCRdb's, not the authors'. The profile shows about 120,000 distinct CDR3 sequences, roughly 13% of them singletons. Time point given: patch test 1, 2 weeks after DPC sensitization. The treatment: therapeutic diphenylcyclopropenone sensitization with weekly scalp DPC.

The source of this sequence is a man aged 18-30 years with alopecia areata. Some clones in this sample may be carry-over from other donors' samples. The chain employs TRBV27 and TRBJ1-1; D is ambiguous. The sample in question was whole blood, obtained in connection with sensitization to the hapten diphenylcyclopropenone (DPC). CDR3 region: CASSLLVSTEAFF. The CDR3 DNA reads TGTGCCAGCAGTTTATTGGTTTCCACTGAAGCTTTCTTT.